Shown below are 8 T cell receptor beta chains from a single sample sequenced in a study of T-cell reconstitution after alpha-beta-depleted transplantation in children. A TCRbeta library incorporating unique molecular identifiers was prepared. TCRdb called the PCR reads again in MiXCR, with one record for every CDR3 protein. The sample includes 220,000 or so distinct CDR3 sequences, 6.5% to 10% seen only once; the top ten take approximately 6.3%. The specimen comprised PBMCs, mostly from graft donor cells, sampled 180 days after TCRalphabeta/CD19-depleted stem cell transplant. The source is a male patient younger than 18 who had a stem cell transplant for acute lymphoblastic leukemia, so the T cells may come from the graft donor.

This clonotype occurred many times. The V gene is TRBV12-3 or TRBV12-4, the J gene TRBJ2-7; D not resolved. CDR3 length equals 14 residues. Between the trimmed V and J ends, which lost 3 bases and 0 bases, there was a span of 9 bases. The CDR3 protein is CASSLSGPSYEQYF. In DNA form, the CDR3 reads TGTGCCAGCAGTTTGTCTGGGCCCTCCTACGAGCAGTACTTC.

This clonotype appeared a few times. This chain links TRBV18 with TRBJ1-1, with 7 nucleotides matching TRBD1. V lost 6 bases, J lost 1 base, and 14 bases stayed unmatched. Germline V gene data show CDR1 as KGHSH and CDR2 as LQKENI. The CDR3 extends over 17 amino acids. The DNA for the CDR3 is TGTGCCAGCTCCCTCCTACCACAGGGGCACGAGAACACTGAAGCTTTCTTT. It specifies CASSLLPQGHENTEAFF.

This clonotype has at least ten counts. The chain employs TRBV28 and TRBJ1-2; TRBD1 matches 7 bases. The germline CDR1 and CDR2 sequences are MDHEN and SYDVKM. CDR3 length: 13 residues. Trimming at V came to 5 bases and at J to 7 bases, leaving 7 bases not matched to a gene. The CDR3: CASSRTGVSGYTF. CDR3 coding DNA: TGTGCCAGCAGTCGCACAGGGGTTAGTGGCTACACCTTC.

This clonotype was detected many times. J is TRBJ2-7 and V is TRBV6-5; TRBD1 matches 11 bases. This CDR3 spans 14 amino acids. V lost 2 bases to trimming and J lost 7 bases; unmatched junction nucleotides: 4. Germline values: CDR1 MNHEY, CDR2 SVGAGI. CDR3: CASSYGQGAQEQYF. For the CDR3, the DNA is TGTGCCAGCAGTTACGGACAGGGGGCCCAAGAGCAGTACTTC.

This clonotype was found many times. This sequence joins TRBV6-1 and TRBJ1-5; tentatively, D is TRBD1 (5 bases). Trimming removed 8 bases at V and 3 bases at J, with 17 bases between. CDR3 size: 15 residues. Per germline, CDR1 MNHNS and CDR2 SASEGT. The CDR3 nucleotides are TGTGCCAGCTCTAGGGGACTCCAACTCAATCAGCCCCAGCATTTT. Translation gives CASSRGLQLNQPQHF.

This clonotype was found many times. V gene TRBV5-6 combines with J gene TRBJ2-4; D gene uncertain. CDR1 SGHDT and CDR2 YYEEEE come from the germline V gene. Deletions cut 0 bases from V and 9 bases from J, with 10 bases between. The CDR3 is made up of 13 amino acids. This CDR3 is CASSLGHATIQYF. The CDR3 DNA reads TGTGCCAGCAGCTTGGGACACGCAACCATTCAGTACTTC. Full variable domain (rest looked up from reference TRBV5-6 and TRBJ2-4): DAGVTQSPTHLIKTRGQQVTLRCSPKSGHDTVSWYQQALGQGPQFIFQYYEEEERQRGNFPDRFSGHQFPNYSSELNVNALLLGDSALYLCASSLGHATIQYFGAGTRLSVL.

This clonotype was observed at least ten times. The rearrangement links TRBV10-3 to TRBJ1-5; D is unresolved. V dropped 2 bases and J dropped 5 bases, with 4 bases sitting between them. CDR3 size: 12 residues. CDR1 and CDR2 from the germline V gene are ENHRY and SYGVKD. The CDR3 DNA is TGTGCCATCAGTGAGCCCGATCAGCCCCAGCATTTT. Protein sequence: CAISEPDQPQHF.

The table lists this clonotype with many counts. This chain connects TRBV9 to TRBJ1-1; TRBD1 agrees at 8 bases. Germline lookup yields CDR1 SGDLS and CDR2 YYNGEE. The CDR3 consists of 13 residues. J was trimmed by 5 bases and V by 2 bases; bases with no gene match: 2. For the CDR3, the DNA is TGTGCCAGCAGCGTTACAGGGGGGACTGAAGCTTTCTTT. Translation gives CASSVTGGTEAFF. The full variable domain, its missing parts supplied by reference TRBV9 and TRBJ1-1, is DSGVTQTPKHLITATGQRVTLRCSPRSGDLSVYWYQQSLDQGLQFLIQYYNGEERAKGNILERFSAQQFPDLHSELNLSSLELGDSALYFCASSVTGGTEAFFGQGTRLTVV.